Listed here are 27 T cell receptor beta chains from one sample, sequenced in a study of siplizumab effects on memory and regulatory T cells. Using immunoSEQ multiplex PCR, the repertoire was profiled, and TCRdb retains in-frame clones only, with some absent. The top ten hold about 1.5% of the sample, which has fewer than 120,000 clones, 80% to 95% seen once. The sequencing sample was made of CD4+ T cells sorted from blood. These receptors came from a human donor in good health.

The gene calls are TRBV9 and TRBJ1-3, with D perhaps matching TRBD1 (6 bases). The CDR3 covers 15 residues. Per germline, CDR1 SGDLS and CDR2 YYNGEE. Trimming left V 3 bases short and J 2 bases short, with 12 bases between. The DNA of the CDR3 is TGTGCCAGCAGCGCCCGGACAGTTCCTGGAAACACCATATATTTT. This codes for CASSARTVPGNTIYF.

The J gene is TRBJ2-7, the V gene TRBV6-1; D is undetermined. The CDR3 is 14 amino acids. Looked up from germline, CDR1 is MNHNS and CDR2 is SASEGT. Between the trimmed V and J ends, which lost 4 bases and 7 bases, there was a span of 17 bases. CDR3 nucleotide sequence: TGTGCCAGCAGTGCTTATGGTTTGCTTGGGGAGCAGTACTTC. Translation gives CASSAYGLLGEQYF.

The rearrangement uses TRBV30 and TRBJ2-6, with D hard to call. The CDR3 has 12 residues. Germline V gene data show CDR1 as GTSNPN and CDR2 as SVGIG (reference sequence). The V gene lost 8 bases and the J gene lost 2 bases, with 7 bases spanning the gap. The CDR3 here is CAGLTGANVLTF. CDR3 DNA: TGTGCCGGTTTAACTGGGGCCAACGTCCTGACTTTC. The full variable domain, its missing parts supplied by reference TRBV30 and TRBJ2-6, is SQTIHQWPATLVQPVGSPLSLECTVEGTSNPNLYWYRQAAGRGLQLLFYSVGIGQISSEVPQNLSASRPQDRQFILSSKKLLLSDSGFYLCAGLTGANVLTFGAGSRLTVL.

This chain links TRBV9 with TRBJ2-2; a weak D match, TRBD2 (5 bases). V was trimmed by 3 bases and J by 6 bases, leaving 12 bases between them. The CDR3 extends over 14 amino acids. Germline assignment: CDR1 SGDLS and CDR2 YYNGEE. The CDR3 DNA is TGTGCCAGCAGCGCAGCTAGCCCCCCCGGGGAGCTGTTTTTT. Protein: CASSAASPPGELFF.

This clone showed up just a few times. The chain employs TRBV12-5 and TRBJ1-3; no firm D call. This CDR3 region has 15 residues. Trimming shortened V by 6 bases and J by 0 bases, and 12 bases separated the two germline ends. Germline-derived CDR1 and CDR2 are LGHNT and FRNRAP. Written as DNA, the CDR3 is TGTGCTAGTGGCCCCACAAGGAGCTCTGGAAACACCATATATTTT. Encoded protein: CASGPTRSSGNTIYF.

The gene calls are TRBV11-2 and TRBJ2-1, with no clear D. V gave up 5 bases and J gave up 0 bases, with 14 bases separating them. The CDR3 length is 16 residues. Germline CDR1 and CDR2: SGHAT and FQNNGV. CDR3 amino acids: CASSVSLAASYNEQFF. CDR3 DNA: TGTGCCAGCAGCGTCAGTCTGGCCGCCTCCTACAATGAGCAGTTCTTC.

The V call is TRBV4-1, the J call TRBJ1-2; D possibly corresponds to TRBD1 (5 bases). From germline, CDR1 is MGHRA and CDR2 YSYEKL. This CDR3 contains 15 residues. The V gene lost 1 base and the J gene lost 4 bases, with 13 bases spanning the gap. The CDR3 reads CASSQGPRGSYGYTF. CDR3 nucleotide sequence: TGCGCCAGCAGCCAAGGTCCGAGGGGCAGCTATGGCTACACCTTC.

V usage is TRBV11-3 and J usage is TRBJ1-1; D ambiguous. V was clipped by 0 bases and J by 1 base, with 6 bases between them. This CDR3 spans 14 amino acids. Germline CDR1 reads SGHNT; CDR2 reads YENEEA. CDR3 sequence (DNA): TGTGCCAGCAGCTTAGATCGTCGGAACACTGAAGCTTTCTTT. This translates into CASSLDRRNTEAFF.

The chain joins TRBV19 to TRBJ2-5; 7 positions match TRBD2. Looked up from germline, CDR1 is LNHDA and CDR2 is SQIVND (reference sequence). The CDR3 runs to 14 residues. V dropped 6 bases and J dropped 4; count of bases not matched to a gene: 8. Here the CDR3 reads CASSPPGLLETQYF. In DNA, the CDR3 is TGTGCCAGTAGCCCTCCGGGACTATTAGAGACCCAGTACTTC. Variable domain in full (rest from reference TRBV19 and TRBJ2-5): DGGITQSPKYLFRKEGQNVTLSCEQNLNHDAMYWYRQDPGQGLRLIYYSQIVNDFQKGDIAEGYSVSREKKESFPLTVTSAQKNPTAFYLCASSPPGLLETQYFGPGTRLLVL.

The chain links TRBV6-5 to TRBJ2-1; TRBD2 might be the D (6 bases). Looked up from germline, CDR1 is MNHEY and CDR2 is SVGAGI. Trimming removed 6 bases at V and 10 bases at J, with 22 bases between. The CDR3 extends over 15 amino acids. Here the CDR3 DNA reads TGTGCCAGCAGCCGACCGAATGGCCCCCGGGGGGAGCAGTTCTTC. This codes for CASSRPNGPRGEQFF.

The chain couples TRBV7-9 to TRBJ1-1; D is unclear. The CDR3 length is 13 residues. Trimming stripped 1 base from V and 3 bases from J, with 6 bases between. Germline CDR1 reads SEHNR; CDR2 reads FQNEAQ (reference sequence). The DNA of the CDR3 is TGTGCCAGCAGCTTAGACAGATACACTGAAGCTTTCTTT. Translation gives CASSLDRYTEAFF.

The rearrangement links TRBV10-3 to TRBJ2-2; D tentatively fits TRBD1 or TRBD2 (5 bases each). The V and J ends lost 10 bases and 2 bases respectively, with 14 bases between them. CDR1 ENHRY and CDR2 SYGVKD come from the germline V gene. The CDR3 has 14 residues. The CDR3 DNA is TGTGCCACCAAAACCGGGGCCAACACCGGGGAGCTGTTTTTT. As protein: CATKTGANTGELFF.

The chain links TRBV11-2 to TRBJ2-2, with D perhaps TRBD1 (5 bases). Germline V CDR1 and CDR2: SGHAT, FQNNGV. The CDR3 sequence is 14 residues long. Trimming removed 8 bases at V and 4 bases at J, with 14 bases between. The DNA of the CDR3 is TGTGCCAGCCTAAGGGGCCGAACCACCGGGGAGCTGTTTTTT. It is translated as CASLRGRTTGELFF.

In this sample, this clone turned up once. This rearrangement joins TRBV6-1 to TRBJ2-5; tentatively, D is TRBD1 (6 bases). The CDR3 contains 13 residues. V was trimmed by 4 bases and J by 4 bases, leaving 10 bases between them. CDR1 is MNHNS and CDR2 is SASEGT in the germline V gene. This CDR3 is CASSGEGGETQYF. In nucleotides, the CDR3 is TGTGCCAGCAGTGGGGAAGGGGGAGAGACCCAGTACTTC.

The chain carries TRBV5-1 and TRBJ2-5; D unclear. The CDR3 extends over 14 amino acids. Germline loops: CDR1 SGHRS, CDR2 YFSETQ. Trimming left V 3 bases short and J 0 bases short, with 9 bases between. CDR3 in amino acids: CASSSMANQETQYF. The CDR3 nucleotides are TGCGCCAGCAGCTCCATGGCCAACCAAGAGACCCAGTACTTC.

The rearrangement joins TRBV18 to TRBJ2-5; a possible D gene is TRBD2 (6 bases). CDR1 and CDR2 from the germline V gene are KGHSH and LQKENI. V was cut by 6 bases and J by 4 bases, with 12 bases left in between. This CDR3 is built from 13 residues. CDR3 bases: TGTGCCAGCTCCCCTGGGACTGGAGAGACCCAGTACTTC. Translated: CASSPGTGETQYF.

The rearrangement joins TRBV5-4 to TRBJ2-2; perhaps TRBD1 as D (5 bases). This CDR3 has 17 amino acids. Trimming cost V 2 bases and J 2 bases, with 16 bases left between them. Germline-derived CDR1 and CDR2 are SGHNT and YYREEE (reference sequence). For the CDR3, the DNA is TGTGCCAGCAGCTTAGGATTACATAGGGGAAACACCGGGGAGCTGTTTTTT. Its protein is CASSLGLHRGNTGELFF.

This chain links TRBV5-1 with TRBJ2-2; D might be TRBD1 (5 bases). The CDR3 totals 15 residues. CDR1 and CDR2 (germline): SGHRS, YFSETQ. The germline V and J ends were trimmed by 7 bases and 4 bases, with 17 bases remaining between them. CDR3 loop: CASSIQGDSTGELFF. The CDR3 coding sequence is TGCGCCAGCTCAATCCAAGGGGATTCCACCGGGGAGCTGTTTTTT.

The table lists this clone with a few counts. The V and J genes are TRBV2 and TRBJ1-2, with D maybe TRBD1 (6 bases). This CDR3 contains 14 residues. CDR1 is SNHLY, CDR2 FYNNEI, per germline. Trimming cost V 0 bases and J 4 bases, with 9 bases left between them. CDR3 DNA sequence: TGTGCCAGCAGTGAAGCGCGACAGGCCTATGGCTACACCTTC. As protein: CASSEARQAYGYTF. The variable domain in full, completed from reference TRBV2 and TRBJ1-2, reads EPEVTQTPSHQVTQMGQEVILRCVPISNHLYFYWYRQILGQKVEFLVSFYNNEISEKSEIFDDQFSVERPDGSNFTLKIRSTKLEDSAMYFCASSEARQAYGYTFGSGTRLTVV.

This clone appeared a few times. The chain couples TRBV14 to TRBJ2-1; TRBD2 might be the D (6 bases). The germline V gene encodes CDR1 SGHDN and CDR2 FVKESK. The V gene lost 1 base and the J gene lost 1 base, with 14 bases spanning the gap. CDR3 length equals 17 residues. The CDR3 DNA reads as TGTGCCAGCAGCCAAGTGGAGGGATTAACATCCTACAATGAGCAGTTCTTC. This codes for CASSQVEGLTSYNEQFF.

The chain couples TRBV6-5 to TRBJ2-5; D is perhaps TRBD1 (6 bases). This CDR3 region has 15 residues. V was clipped by 6 bases and J by 3 bases, with 17 bases between them. The V gene's germline CDR1 is MNHEY and CDR2 SVGAGI. CDR3 protein: CASSYGTLGKETQYF. The CDR3 bases are TGTGCCAGCAGCTATGGGACACTGGGAAAAGAGACCCAGTACTTC.

This rearrangement joins TRBV5-1 to TRBJ1-2; 7 positions match TRBD1. This CDR3 spans 14 amino acids. Losses at the gene ends were 4 bases for V and 6 bases for J; bases not matched to a gene: 9. Germline lookup yields CDR1 SGHRS and CDR2 YFSETQ. The DNA of the CDR3 is TGCGCCAGCAGCCTCGGACAGGAGAGGCATGGCTACACCTTC. This translates into CASSLGQERHGYTF.

The rearrangement links TRBV6-5 to TRBJ2-1; 10 nucleotides align to TRBD2. V was clipped by 5 bases and J by 3 bases; unmatched bases: 1. The germline V gene has CDR1 MNHEY and CDR2 SVGAGI. The CDR3 spans 14 residues. For the CDR3, the DNA is TGTGCCAGCAGTCGGACTAGCGGCTACAATGAGCAGTTCTTC. Amino acid sequence: CASSRTSGYNEQFF.

This sequence joins TRBV5-1 and TRBJ2-5; 14 bases map to TRBD2. The CDR3 contains 16 residues. J gave up 5 bases and V 0 bases, and 3 bases lay outside the gene matches. The V gene's germline CDR1 is SGHRS and CDR2 YFSETQ. The CDR3 nucleotides read TGCGCCAGCAGCTTGGGACTAGCGGGAGGGCTGGAGACCCAGTACTTC. Protein: CASSLGLAGGLETQYF.

The V call is TRBV27, the J call TRBJ1-6; TRBD1 agrees at 8 bases. The germline gives CDR1 MNHEY, CDR2 SMNVEV (reference sequence). This CDR3 region has 14 residues. The junction had 5 bases not matched to a gene; V was cut back by 6 bases and J by 7 bases. The CDR3 reads CASRKDRENSPLHF. The CDR3 DNA sequence: TGTGCCAGCAGAAAGGACAGGGAAAATTCACCCCTCCACTTT.

V usage is TRBV13 and J usage is TRBJ1-1; TRBD1 agrees at 8 bases. The CDR3 has 15 residues. The germline CDR1 and CDR2 sequences are PRHDT and FYEKMQ (reference sequence). V shed 2 bases and J 4 bases; nucleotides not matched to a gene: 6. CDR3: CASSLRTGIGTEAFF. The CDR3, as DNA: TGTGCCAGCAGCTTAAGGACAGGGATTGGCACTGAAGCTTTCTTT.

The V call is TRBV19, the J call TRBJ2-7, with 8 bases fitting TRBD2. V shed 4 bases, J shed 1 base, and the junction held 6 bases outside the gene matches. This CDR3 is built from 15 residues. Germline V gene data show CDR1 as LNHDA and CDR2 as SQIVND (reference sequence). This CDR3 is CASSSSGGASYEQYF. CDR3 nucleotide sequence: TGTGCCAGTAGTAGTTCGGGGGGGGCTTCCTACGAGCAGTACTTC.